This T cell receptor beta chain was identified in a study of blood T cell repertoires in COVID-19. For the study at large: Samples of COVID-19 (acute and convalescent) were obtained from the United States, Italy and Spain.

From germline, CDR1 is SGHTA and CDR2 FQGNSA. The CDR3 extends over 18 amino acids. V trimming: 0 bases; J trimming: 0 bases; junction bases outside the gene matches: 2. Original methodology: Amplified reference gene primers provided the basis for estimating nucleated cell counts. Some clones are missing from TCRdb's copy, which holds only in-frame ones; the method was immunoSEQ multiplex PCR. V and J calls and clone size come straight from that table; D and trimming were deduced from the DNA. The data show tens of thousands of clones, around 91% seen once. The sequence was collected from a woman of 80 years or more with active or convalescent COVID-19. V usage is TRBV7-2 and J usage is TRBJ2-6, with 10 bases fitting TRBD2. Sequencing input: peripheral blood. The CDR3 sequence is CASSLASGRASGANVLTF. CDR3 nucleotides: TGTGCCAGCAGCTTAGCCAGCGGGAGGGCCTCTGGGGCCAACGTCCTGACTTTC.